The sequence of this T cell receptor (beta chain) was determined in a study of T cells in Graves' hyperthyroidism and ophthalmopathy. Germline lookup yields CDR1 PRHDT and CDR2 FYEKMQ (reference sequence). Trimming cost V 4 bases and J 3 bases, with 12 bases left between them. The CDR3 has 14 amino acids. This clonotype has ten or more counts. From RNA transcripts, TCR beta CDR3 regions were amplified. TCR CDR3 underwent first-round RT-PCR with the HTBI primer set. MiXCR was run by TCRdb on the multiplex PCR reads, yielding one entry per CDR3 protein. The table shows roughly 700,000 distinct CDR3 sequences, with 11% to 15% occurring only once.

Sequencing used blood. V usage is TRBV13 and J usage is TRBJ1-2; tentatively, D is TRBD1 (5 bases). This receptor was taken from a woman aged 18 to 35 with Graves' hyperthyroidism. The CDR3 is CASSSWSGDYGYTF. CDR3 nucleotide sequence: TGTGCCAGCAGCTCGTGGTCGGGGGACTATGGCTACACCTTC.